This T cell receptor delta chain was documented in a study of Vδ1+ human thymocytes. The CDR3 sequence is 11 residues long. Trimming cost V 1 base and J 7 bases, with 4 bases left between them. CDR1 is TSWWSYY and CDR2 is QGS in the germline V gene. Thymocytes were sorted as CD3+ TCRVdelta1+ TCRVdelta2- after alphabeta T cell depletion. Between about 96% and 99.6% of sorted thymocytes were Vdelta1+. Comments on this clone: Its antigen is not identified.

Broader study findings: In the thymus, TRG and TRD repertoires looked highly polyclonal with Gaussian CDR3 lengths. Despite high sort purity, roughly 18% of thymic T cell receptor delta sequences were Vdelta2.

The template was reverse-transcribed extracted RNA. The CDR3 regions were amplified by multiplex PCR from V-gene primers to a constant-region primer. TCRdb re-called the multiplex PCR reads using CATT. Here the sample spans some 55,000 delta-chain clones, more than 15% being singletons. The origin of this receptor is a boy younger than two who had congenital heart surgery. Material: Vdelta1+ gamma-delta thymocytes from the thymus. Noted subset: FACS-sorted CD3+ TCRalphabeta- TCRVdelta1+ TCRVdelta2- thymocytes. The chain uses TRDV1 and TRDJ1; D uncertain. The CDR3 spells CALGEQGKLIF. As DNA, the CDR3 is TGTGCTCTTGGGGAACAGGGTAAACTCATCTTT.